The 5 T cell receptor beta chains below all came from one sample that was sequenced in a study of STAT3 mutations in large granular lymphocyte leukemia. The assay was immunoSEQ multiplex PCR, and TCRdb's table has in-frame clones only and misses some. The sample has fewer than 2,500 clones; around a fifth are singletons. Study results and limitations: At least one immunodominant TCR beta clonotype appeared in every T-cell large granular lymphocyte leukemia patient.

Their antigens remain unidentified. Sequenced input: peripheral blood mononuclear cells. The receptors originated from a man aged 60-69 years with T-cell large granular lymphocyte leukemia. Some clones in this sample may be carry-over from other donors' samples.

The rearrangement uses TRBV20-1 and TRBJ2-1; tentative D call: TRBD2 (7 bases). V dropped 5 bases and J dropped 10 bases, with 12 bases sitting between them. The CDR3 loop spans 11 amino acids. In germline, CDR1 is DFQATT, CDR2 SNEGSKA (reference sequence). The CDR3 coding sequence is TGCAGTGCTGGGGGGGGGACAGAGCAGTTCTTC. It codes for CSAGGGTEQFF.

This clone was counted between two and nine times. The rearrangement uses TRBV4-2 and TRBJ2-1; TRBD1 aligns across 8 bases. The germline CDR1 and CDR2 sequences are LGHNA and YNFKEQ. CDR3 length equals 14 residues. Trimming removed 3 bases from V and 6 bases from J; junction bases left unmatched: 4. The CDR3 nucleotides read TGTGCCAGCAGCCAGCCAGGGGGCATCAATGAGCAGTTCTTC. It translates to CASSQPGGINEQFF.

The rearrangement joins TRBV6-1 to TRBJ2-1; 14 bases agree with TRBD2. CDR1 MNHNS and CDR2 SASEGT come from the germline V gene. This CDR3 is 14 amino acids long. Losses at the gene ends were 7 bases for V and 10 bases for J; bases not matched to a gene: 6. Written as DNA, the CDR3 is TGTGCCAGCAATGGACTAGCGGGAGGTCTCGAGCAGTTCTTC. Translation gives CASNGLAGGLEQFF.

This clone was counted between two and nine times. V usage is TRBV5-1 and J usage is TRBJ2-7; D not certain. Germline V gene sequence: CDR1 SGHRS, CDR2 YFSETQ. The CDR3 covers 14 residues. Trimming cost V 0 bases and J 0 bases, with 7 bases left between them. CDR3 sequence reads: CASSLGQNSYEQYF. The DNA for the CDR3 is TGCGCCAGCAGCTTGGGACAAAACTCCTACGAGCAGTACTTC.

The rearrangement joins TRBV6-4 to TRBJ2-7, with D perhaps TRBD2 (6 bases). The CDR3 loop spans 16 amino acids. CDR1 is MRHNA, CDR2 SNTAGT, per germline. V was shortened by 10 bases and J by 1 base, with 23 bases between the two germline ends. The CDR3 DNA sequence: TGTGCCAACAAGTCACATGGGGGGTTTCTATCCTACGAGCAGTACTTC. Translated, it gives CANKSHGGFLSYEQYF.